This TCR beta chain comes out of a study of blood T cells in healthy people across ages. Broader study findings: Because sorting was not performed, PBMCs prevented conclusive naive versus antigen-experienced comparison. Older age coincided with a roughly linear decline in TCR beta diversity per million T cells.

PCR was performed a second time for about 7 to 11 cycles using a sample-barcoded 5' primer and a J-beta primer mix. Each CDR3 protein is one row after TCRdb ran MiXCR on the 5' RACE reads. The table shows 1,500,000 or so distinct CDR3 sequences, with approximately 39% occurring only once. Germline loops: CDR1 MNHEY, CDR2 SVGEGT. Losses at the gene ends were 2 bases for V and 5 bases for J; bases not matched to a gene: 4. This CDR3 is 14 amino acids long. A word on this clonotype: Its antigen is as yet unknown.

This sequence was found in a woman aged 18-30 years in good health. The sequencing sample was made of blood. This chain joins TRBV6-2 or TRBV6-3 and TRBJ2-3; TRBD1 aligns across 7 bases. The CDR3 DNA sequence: TGTGCCAGCAGTTACAGGGGGCGCGGAGATACGCAGTATTTT. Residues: CASSYRGRGDTQYF.